Below are 22 T cell receptor beta chains sequenced from a single sample in a study of OX40 agonist ivuxolimab in advanced cancers. The assay was immunoSEQ multiplex PCR, and TCRdb's table has in-frame clones only and misses some. The data contain about 85,000 clones, 80% to 90% of them singletons. The source material was CD4+ or CD8+ T cells sorted from blood, sampled in a trial of the OX40 agonist ivuxolimab. All receptors derive from an adult with an advanced solid tumor such as melanoma, head and neck, liver or kidney cancer.

The J gene is TRBJ1-5, the V gene TRBV7-2; D is undetermined. The CDR3 is 17 residues long. Trimming removed 2 bases at V and 0 bases at J, with 14 bases between. The V gene's germline CDR1 is SGHTA and CDR2 FQGNSA. CDR3 DNA sequence: TGTGCCAGCAGCTTATTTGGCGTGGGCCCTAGCAATCAGCCCCAGCATTTT. Translation gives CASSLFGVGPSNQPQHF.

V usage is TRBV13 and J usage is TRBJ2-4; 8 bases are a match to TRBD1. The ends lost 5 bases at V and 0 bases at J; junction bases unmatched: 18. CDR3 length equals 20 residues. Germline V lookup: CDR1 PRHDT, CDR2 FYEKMQ (reference sequence). The CDR3 DNA is TGTGCCAGCAGCCGCAAAGGAGGGACAGGACCCGAGCTAGCCAAAAACATTCAGTACTTC. This codes for CASSRKGGTGPELAKNIQYF.

The chain combines TRBV6-1 with TRBJ2-3; 12 bases match TRBD2. The CDR3 consists of 15 residues. Germline lookup yields CDR1 MNHNS and CDR2 SASEGT. The ends lost 8 bases at V and 6 bases at J; junction bases unmatched: 9. In DNA form, the CDR3 reads TGTGCCAGCGACTCTAGCGGGGGGGCCTGGGATACGCAGTATTTT. It translates to CASDSSGGAWDTQYF.

V usage is TRBV29-1 and J usage is TRBJ2-7, with D hard to call. With 5 bases removed from V and 3 bases from J, the gap between germline ends came to 11 bases. Looked up from germline, CDR1 is SQVTM and CDR2 is ANQGSEA. The CDR3 has 12 amino acids. The CDR3 sequence: CSVLSVFYEQYF. In DNA, the CDR3 is TGCAGCGTTTTATCGGTCTTCTACGAGCAGTACTTC.

The J gene is TRBJ2-6, the V gene TRBV4-1, with D possibly being TRBD1 (8 bases). Germline values: CDR1 MGHRA, CDR2 YSYEKL. This CDR3 comprises 18 residues. The ends were cut back, 4 bases at V and 0 bases at J, with 16 bases in the middle. The CDR3, as DNA: TGCGCCAGCAGCCCAGCGGGACAGGCGAACTCTGGGGCCAACGTCCTGACTTTC. This codes for CASSPAGQANSGANVLTF.

This chain joins TRBV5-6 and TRBJ1-2; D unclear. CDR1 is SGHDT, CDR2 YYEEEE, per germline. V shed 2 bases and J shed 1 base, with 6 bases lying between them. The CDR3 loop spans 13 amino acids. The CDR3 reads CASSFLRNYGYTF. DNA of the CDR3: TGTGCCAGCAGCTTCCTACGTAACTATGGCTACACCTTC.

This chain uses TRBV7-2 with TRBJ2-5; maybe TRBD2 (6 bases). The CDR3 consists of 15 residues. Germline CDR1 and CDR2: SGHTA and FQGNSA. Trimming pared 2 bases from V and 3 bases from J, leaving 13 bases between. The CDR3 loop is CASSLLLRGEETQYF. The CDR3 region has the DNA TGTGCCAGCAGCTTATTGTTGCGCGGGGAAGAGACCCAGTACTTC.

The chain joins TRBV28 to TRBJ2-7; 7 nucleotides align to TRBD1. The germline V gene has CDR1 MDHEN and CDR2 SYDVKM. Trimming cost V 7 bases and J 4 bases; bases outside gene matches: 16. This CDR3 region has 16 residues. The CDR3 sequence: CASTPGAGGIGYEQYF. CDR3 nucleotide sequence: TGTGCCAGCACCCCTGGGGCAGGGGGTATCGGGTACGAGCAGTACTTC.

This clone appeared a single time. This chain uses TRBV5-4 with TRBJ2-2, with D perhaps assigned TRBD1 or TRBD2 (7 bases each). V lost 4 bases and J 4 bases, leaving 17 bases between the germline ends. CDR3 size: 16 residues. Germline V lookup: CDR1 SGHNT, CDR2 YYREEE (reference sequence). CDR3 in amino acids: CASSPGGRGITGELFF. The CDR3 region has the DNA TGTGCCAGCAGCCCAGGGGGGAGGGGAATCACCGGGGAGCTGTTTTTT.

The chain employs TRBV19 and TRBJ2-3; D gene uncertain. The CDR3 is made up of 14 amino acids. Germline V gene lookup returns CDR1 LNHDA and CDR2 SQIVND (reference sequence). V shed 5 bases and J shed 4 bases, with 13 bases lying between them. The CDR3 DNA is TGTGCCAGTAGTTTTGGCCATGGCCCAGATACGCAGTATTTT. Encoded protein: CASSFGHGPDTQYF.

With respect to this clone: One junction end does not reproduce the germline sequence, and a read error may be involved. The chain recombines TRBV28 with TRBJ1-2; unclear D gene. The CDR3 is 17 amino acids. Germline CDR1 is MDHEN and CDR2 is SYDVKM. CDR3 sequence: CASSFHGTNGVWYDYTF. CDR3 DNA: TGTGCCAGCAGTTTCCACGGCACAAACGGGGTTTGGTATGACTACACCTTC.

This rearrangement joins TRBV10-3 to TRBJ2-3, with D perhaps matching TRBD1 (6 bases). V was cut by 7 bases and J by 0 bases, with 14 bases left in between. The germline CDR1 and CDR2 sequences are ENHRY and SYGVKD. The CDR3 consists of 15 residues. DNA of the CDR3: TGTGCCATCACCAACGGGACACCCAGCACAGATACGCAGTATTTT. Translation: CAITNGTPSTDTQYF.

The rearrangement uses TRBV28 and TRBJ2-5; D ambiguous. V was shortened by 7 bases and J by 1 base, with 7 bases between the two germline ends. The CDR3 contains 12 residues. The V gene's germline CDR1 is MDHEN and CDR2 SYDVKM. The CDR3 loop reads CASKLPQETQYF. The CDR3, as DNA: TGTGCCAGCAAGTTGCCCCAAGAGACCCAGTACTTC.

The rearrangement joins TRBV2 to TRBJ2-7; D might be TRBD2 (6 bases). This CDR3 has 14 residues. The germline V gene has CDR1 SNHLY and CDR2 FYNNEI. V lost 4 bases and J lost 0, with 10 bases in between. The CDR3 protein is CASSAGRSSYEQYF. CDR3 bases: TGTGCCAGCAGTGCGGGGAGGAGCTCCTACGAGCAGTACTTC.

This chain uses TRBV19 with TRBJ1-2; D is unclear. Germline V gene lookup returns CDR1 LNHDA and CDR2 SQIVND (reference sequence). The CDR3 consists of 13 residues. V was shortened by 3 bases and J by 2 bases, with 7 bases between the two germline ends. The CDR3 is CASSIARNYGYTF. CDR3 in DNA: TGTGCCAGTAGTATTGCCAGGAACTATGGCTACACCTTC.

The chain carries TRBV5-6 and TRBJ1-1, with 7 bases fitting TRBD1. V was clipped by 4 bases and J by 3 bases; unmatched bases: 18. The CDR3 is 18 residues long. In germline, CDR1 is SGHDT, CDR2 YYEEEE. The CDR3 DNA is TGTGCCAGCAGCCCGACCCCCGGGGCAGGGAGGGGGCACACTGAAGCTTTCTTT. Protein: CASSPTPGAGRGHTEAFF.

This clone has a single count. The V call is TRBV4-3, the J call TRBJ1-5, with a weak D call TRBD1 (5 bases). This CDR3 comprises 15 residues. V was shortened by 5 bases and J by 2 bases, with 13 bases between the two germline ends. CDR1 is LGHNA and CDR2 is YSLEER in the germline V gene. In DNA, the CDR3 is TGCGCCAGCAGCGAGGGGAGGTGGGGCAATCAGCCCCAGCATTTT. Protein sequence: CASSEGRWGNQPQHF.

This clone was seen only once. The rearrangement links TRBV7-8 to TRBJ1-1, with D tentatively TRBD1 (5 bases). The CDR3 extends over 14 amino acids. V gave up 0 bases and J gave up 6 bases, with 11 bases separating them. In germline, CDR1 is SGHVS, CDR2 FQNEAQ. The CDR3 here is CASSLALDIPEAFF. CDR3 nucleotides: TGTGCCAGCAGCTTAGCCTTGGACATTCCTGAAGCTTTCTTT.

The J gene is TRBJ2-7, the V gene TRBV11-2, with 8 bases aligning to TRBD2. The length of the CDR3 is 15 residues. Germline-derived CDR1 and CDR2 are SGHAT and FQNNGV. V was clipped by 0 bases and J by 0 bases; unmatched bases: 1. The DNA for the CDR3 is TGTGCCAGCAGCTTAGAGGGACTAGTCTCCTACGAGCAGTACTTC. Translating it yields CASSLEGLVSYEQYF.

The chain couples TRBV10-3 to TRBJ1-4; 7 nucleotides match TRBD1. The junction had 6 bases not matched to a gene; V was cut back by 4 bases and J by 7 bases. CDR1 and CDR2 from the germline V gene are ENHRY and SYGVKD. This CDR3 comprises 14 residues. This CDR3 is CAISGVRGSEKLFF. The CDR3 DNA is TGTGCCATCAGTGGGGTCAGGGGGAGTGAAAAACTGTTTTTT.

This clone came up once. This chain connects TRBV6-1 to TRBJ2-2; unclear D gene. The CDR3 loop spans 15 amino acids. The germline gives CDR1 MNHNS, CDR2 SASEGT. Trimming took off 7 bases at V and 5 bases at J, with 17 bases between the two ends. CDR3 sequence (DNA): TGTGCCAGCACTGGGTATATGCCCCTTACCGGGGAGCTGTTTTTT. Translation: CASTGYMPLTGELFF.

This clone was detected only a few times. This chain links TRBV19 with TRBJ1-6; D might be TRBD1 (5 bases). The CDR3 length is 16 residues. With 5 bases removed from V and 0 bases from J, the gap between germline ends came to 11 bases. Germline V lookup: CDR1 LNHDA, CDR2 SQIVND (reference sequence). CDR3 nucleotides: TGTGCCAGTAGTCCCAGACAGAGCTCCTATAATTCACCCCTCCACTTT. Its translation: CASSPRQSSYNSPLHF.